The following is a T cell receptor beta chain sequence with its context. The antigen is unknown. The assay was immunoSEQ multiplex PCR, and TCRdb's table has in-frame clones only and misses some. The data contain around 130,000 clones, roughly nine tenths of them seen just once; the ten biggest clones take up approximately 3.1%. The source of the sample is a study of T cell responses to AZD1222 COVID-19 vaccine. Study results and limitations: Repertoires were obtained only post-peak T cell response.

The specimen was peripheral blood, collected on day 0 of AZD1222 vaccination. The receptor was derived from an adult in good health.

The CDR3 loop reads CASSWTGEADTQYF. The CDR3 nucleotides read TGTGCCAGCAGTTGGACAGGGGAGGCAGATACGCAGTATTTT. V and J are TRBV6-5 and TRBJ2-3; 9 positions match TRBD1. Germline V gene sequence: CDR1 MNHEY, CDR2 SVGAGI. The CDR3 runs to 14 residues. Trimming removed 4 bases from V and 4 bases from J; junction bases left unmatched: 3.